This section outlines one T cell receptor beta chain sequence together with its context. Antigen specificity is unknown. The time point denotes: sample taken at primary tumor resection. The donors were 70 or so patients with non-small cell lung cancer that was early-stage and untreated. The study tagged each TCR cDNA molecule with a unique molecular identifier. Each CDR3 protein gets one entry after TCRdb re-called the 5' RACE reads with MiXCR. The repertoire holds about 100,000 distinct CDR3 sequences, with under 4.5% as singletons. With 3 bases clipped from V and 5 bases from J, the junction kept 7 bases outside the gene matches. CDR3 length: 15 residues. Germline V gene lookup returns CDR1 SEHNR and CDR2 FQNEAQ (reference sequence). This sample was taken from a study of spatial heterogeneity in lung cancer. Study results and caveats: It was found that expanded intratumoral alpha and beta TCR counts tracked tumor mutation counts. Numbers of ubiquitous and regional expanded TCRs tracked ubiquitous and regional nonsynonymous mutation counts, respectively.

This specimen consisted of lung tumor tissue, obtained at surgery. The clonotype comes from a male donor with early-stage non-small cell lung cancer. The chain links TRBV7-9 to TRBJ1-1; 9 bases match TRBD1. The CDR3 spells CASSFRPGQGTEAFF. As DNA, the CDR3 is TGTGCCAGCAGCTTTCGACCGGGACAGGGAACTGAAGCTTTCTTT.